This T cell receptor beta chain was sequenced during a study of T cells in Graves' hyperthyroidism and ophthalmopathy. Study as a whole: Initial diagnosis, before any treatment, was when peripheral blood was collected.

Findings of the study overall: Most clonotypes expanded in thyroid above 0.001 were likewise present in blood.

CDR3 length: 14 amino acids. The V and J ends lost 3 bases and 10 bases respectively, with 13 bases between them. Amplification of TCR beta CDR3 regions was performed using RNA transcripts as template. Researchers ran a first-round RT-PCR on the TCR CDR3 using the HTBI primer set. TCRdb ran MiXCR on the multiplex PCR reads and lists one entry per CDR3 protein. The table records roughly 560,000 distinct CDR3 sequences, roughly 15% of them present only once. Each ophthalmopathy patient scored at least 3 on the Clinical Activity Score and at least 4 on NOSPECS grade, with duration under 3 months. Out of approximately 10 ml of fresh peripheral blood came the PBMCs. About this clonotype itself: Its antigen is as yet unknown.

The sequencing input was blood. The chain employs TRBV12-3 or TRBV12-4 and TRBJ1-6, with D possibly TRBD1 on 5 matching bases. This TCR was recovered from a woman aged 35 to 49 with Graves' ophthalmopathy. The CDR3 sequence: CASSFSSRGSPLHF. CDR3 nucleotides: TGTGCCAGCAGTTTTTCCAGTAGGGGATCACCCCTCCACTTT.